The clone carrying this T cell receptor beta chain was recorded a few times. A second PCR of about 7 to 12 cycles used a sample-barcoded 5' primer and a J-beta primer mix. TCRdb re-derived calls from the 5' RACE reads in MiXCR, one entry per CDR3 protein. This table has over 600,000 distinct CDR3 sequences, about 45% appearing once. These data belong to a study of blood T cells in healthy people across ages. The TCR comes from a man of 80 years or more in good health. Sequencing used blood.

The CDR3 region is CSAVVATGISTDTQYF. The DNA of the CDR3 is TGCAGTGCTGTGGTGGCGACGGGTATAAGCACAGATACGCAGTATTTT. The chain couples TRBV20-1 to TRBJ2-3; the D is unclear. The CDR3 extends over 16 amino acids. Trimming removed 5 bases from V and 0 bases from J, with 18 bases in between. Germline V gene data show CDR1 as DFQATT and CDR2 as SNEGSKA (reference sequence).